Sequencing of this T cell receptor beta chain was carried out in a study of beta chain features in type 1 diabetes. Worth noting for this clone: Its antigen is unidentified.

This CDR3 has 15 amino acids. The germline V gene has CDR1 SGHTA and CDR2 FQGNSA. V dropped 1 base and J dropped 1 base, with 10 bases sitting between them. Findings and limits, study-wide: VDJ junctions sequenced from type 1 diabetes patients showed fewer insertions and more deletions. Among patients with Type 1 diabetes, TCRB CDR3s were moderately but significantly shorter in every one of the four CD4+ subsets.

Isolation of CD4+ naive, central memory, regulatory and stem cell-like memory cells was achieved by sorting via CD45RO/CCR7/CD25/CD127/CD95/CD27. Reverse transcription of all isolated RNA meant that expressed TCRB transcripts were sequenced. Libraries were prepared by immunoSEQ multiplex PCR; TCRdb keeps only in-frame clonotypes and omits some of them. This repertoire shows around 340,000 clones, around 7.6% found once; its top ten account for roughly 0.44%. The gene calls are TRBV7-2 and TRBJ1-2; D gene ambiguous. The sequencing sample was made of central memory CD4+ T cells from blood. This TCR came from a woman aged 18-35 years in good health. CDR3: CASSLEAGRNYGYTF. For the CDR3, the DNA is TGTGCCAGCAGCTTAGAGGCAGGACGTAACTATGGCTACACCTTC.